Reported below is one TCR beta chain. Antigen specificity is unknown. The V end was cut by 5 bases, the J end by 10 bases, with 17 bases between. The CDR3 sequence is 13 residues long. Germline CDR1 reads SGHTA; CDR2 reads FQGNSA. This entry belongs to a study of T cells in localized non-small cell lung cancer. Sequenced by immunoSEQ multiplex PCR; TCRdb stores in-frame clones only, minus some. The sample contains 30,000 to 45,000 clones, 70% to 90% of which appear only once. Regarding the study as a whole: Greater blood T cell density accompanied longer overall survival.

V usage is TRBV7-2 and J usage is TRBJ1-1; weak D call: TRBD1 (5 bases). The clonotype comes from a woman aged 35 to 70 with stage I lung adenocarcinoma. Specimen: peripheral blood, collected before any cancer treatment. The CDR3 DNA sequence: TGTGCCAGCAGCCTATCAGGAGGGGTAGGAGCTTTCTTT. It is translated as CASSLSGGVGAFF.